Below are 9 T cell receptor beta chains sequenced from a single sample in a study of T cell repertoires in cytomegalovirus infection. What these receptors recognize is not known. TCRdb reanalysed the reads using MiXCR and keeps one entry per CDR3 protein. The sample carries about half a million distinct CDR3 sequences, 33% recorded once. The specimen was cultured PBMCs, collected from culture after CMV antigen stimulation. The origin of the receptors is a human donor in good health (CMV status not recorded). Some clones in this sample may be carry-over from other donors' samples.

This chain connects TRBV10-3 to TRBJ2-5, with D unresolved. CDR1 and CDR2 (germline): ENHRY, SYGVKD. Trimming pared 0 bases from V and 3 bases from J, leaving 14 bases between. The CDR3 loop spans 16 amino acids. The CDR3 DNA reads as TGTGCCATCAGTGAGTCGGGTAGGAGAAATAAAGAGACCCAGTACTTC. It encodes CAISESGRRNKETQYF.

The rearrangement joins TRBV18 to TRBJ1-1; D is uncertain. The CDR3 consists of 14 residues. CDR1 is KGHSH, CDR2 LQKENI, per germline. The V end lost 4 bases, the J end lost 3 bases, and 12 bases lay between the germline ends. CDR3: CASSRAPSDTEAFF. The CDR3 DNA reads TGTGCCAGCTCACGGGCCCCGTCGGACACTGAAGCTTTCTTT.

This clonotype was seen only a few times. The CDR3 region has the DNA TGTGCCAGCAGCATGATGCCTGTCCCTAGCCGCTCTGGAAACACCATATATTTT. Protein product: CASSMMPVPSRSGNTIYF. The chain links TRBV5-4 to TRBJ1-3; D unclear. Per germline, CDR1 SGHNT and CDR2 YYREEE (reference sequence). V was trimmed by 4 bases and J by 0 bases, leaving 20 bases between them. The CDR3 has 18 amino acids. Based on the CDR3 plus reference TRBV5-4 and TRBJ1-3, the full variable domain is ETGVTQSPTHLIKTRGQQVTLRCSSQSGHNTVSWYQQALGQGPQFIFQYYREEENGRGNFPPRFSGLQFPNYSSELNVNALELDDSALYLCASSMMPVPSRSGNTIYFGEGSWLTVV.

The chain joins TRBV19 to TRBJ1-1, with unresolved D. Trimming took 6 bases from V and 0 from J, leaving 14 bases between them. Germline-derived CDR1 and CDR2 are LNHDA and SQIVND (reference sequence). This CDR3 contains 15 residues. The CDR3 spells CASRALEVVNTEAFF. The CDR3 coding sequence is TGTGCCAGTAGGGCCCTGGAAGTAGTGAACACTGAAGCTTTCTTT.

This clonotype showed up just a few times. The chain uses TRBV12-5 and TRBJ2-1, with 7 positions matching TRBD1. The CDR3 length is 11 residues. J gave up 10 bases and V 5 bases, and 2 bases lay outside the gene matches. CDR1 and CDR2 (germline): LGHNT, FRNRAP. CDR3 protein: CASGQGQEQFF. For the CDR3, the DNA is TGTGCTAGTGGTCAGGGACAGGAGCAGTTCTTC. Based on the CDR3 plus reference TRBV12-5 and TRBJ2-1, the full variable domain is DARVTQTPRHKVTEMGQEVTMRCQPILGHNTVFWYRQTMMQGLELLAYFRNRAPLDDSGMPKDRFSAEMPDATLATLKIQPSEPRDSAVYFCASGQGQEQFFGPGTRLTVL.

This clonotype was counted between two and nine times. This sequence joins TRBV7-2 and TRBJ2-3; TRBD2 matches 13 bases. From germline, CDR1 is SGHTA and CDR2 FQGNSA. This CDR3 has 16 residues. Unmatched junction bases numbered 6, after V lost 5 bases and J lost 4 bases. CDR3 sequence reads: CASSAGTSGIPDTQYF. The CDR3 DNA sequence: TGTGCCAGCAGCGCCGGGACTAGCGGGATTCCAGATACGCAGTATTTT.

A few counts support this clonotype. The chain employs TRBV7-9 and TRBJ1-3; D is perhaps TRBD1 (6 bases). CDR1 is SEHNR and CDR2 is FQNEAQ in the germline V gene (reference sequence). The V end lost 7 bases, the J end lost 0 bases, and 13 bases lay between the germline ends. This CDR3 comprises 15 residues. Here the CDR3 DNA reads TGTGCCAGCACCTTGACAGGCTTCTCTGGAAACACCATATATTTT. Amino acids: CASTLTGFSGNTIYF.

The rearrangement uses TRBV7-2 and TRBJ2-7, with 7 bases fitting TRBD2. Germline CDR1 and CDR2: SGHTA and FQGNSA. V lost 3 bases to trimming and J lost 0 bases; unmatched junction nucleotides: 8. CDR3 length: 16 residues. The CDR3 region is CASSLTSSQSSYEQYF. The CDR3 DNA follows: TGTGCCAGCAGCTTGACTAGCTCCCAGAGCTCCTACGAGCAGTACTTC. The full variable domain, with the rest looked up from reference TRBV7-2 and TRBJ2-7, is GAGVSQSPSNKVTEKGKDVELRCDPISGHTALYWYRQSLGQGLEFLIYFQGNSAPDKSGLPSDRFSAERTGGSVSTLTIQRTQQEDSAVYLCASSLTSSQSSYEQYFGPGTRLTVT.

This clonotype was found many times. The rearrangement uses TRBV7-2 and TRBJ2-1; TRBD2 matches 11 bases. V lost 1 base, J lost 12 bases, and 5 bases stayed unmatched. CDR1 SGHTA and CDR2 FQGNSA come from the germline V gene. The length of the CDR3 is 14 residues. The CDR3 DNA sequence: TGTGCCAGCAGCTTAGTGACTAGCGGGACAATGCAGTTCTTC. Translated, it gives CASSLVTSGTMQFF.